This T cell receptor beta chain is drawn from a study of shared clonotypes between healthy human individuals. For the study at large: Three CD4 naive, three CD4 memory, two CD8 naive and one CD8 memory plate were used per donor.

The V and J ends lost 4 bases and 3 bases, in that order; junction bases with no gene match: 11. The CDR3 runs 16 residues. Germline CDR1 and CDR2: SQVTM and ANQGSEA. Terminally differentiated effector memory CD45RA+ cells were left out of the naive CD8 fraction, which was CD45RO-negative and positively selected for CCR7. Donors included only healthy HIV-negative adults lacking recent acute infections or vaccinations. Some clones are missing from TCRdb's copy, which holds only in-frame ones; the method was immunoSEQ multiplex PCR. The table lists approximately 650,000 clones, nearly 97% of them singletons.

The V and J genes are TRBV29-1 and TRBJ1-3; TRBD1 matches at 8 bases. This TCR was recovered from a woman aged 25 to 39 in good health. Sequences were obtained from naive CD8+ T cells sorted from blood. In nucleotides, the CDR3 is TGCAGCGTTGTCCCCACAGGGGGGCCGTTTGGAAACACCATATATTTT. Protein sequence: CSVVPTGGPFGNTIYF.